The following is a T cell receptor (beta chain) sequence with its context. No antigen is known for it. These data come from a study of regulatory T cells in long-lasting Graves disease. Study conclusions and caveats: Persistent cases favored TRBV28, TRBJ1-2 and TRBJ2-5. Rather than thyroid tissue, only peripheral blood underwent study.

As to time point: persistent/refractory GD, antithyroid drugs over 5 years with positive TRAb. From PBMCs, RNA was extracted and then used to make the TCR library. It was American Thyroid Association guidelines that determined Graves' disease diagnosis. Arm-PCR of CDR3 regions with iRepertoire HTBI primers generated TCR beta libraries. TCRdb processed the multiplex PCR reads anew with MiXCR; each CDR3 protein has one entry. The sample holds over 300,000 distinct CDR3 sequences, 20% seen once. CDR3 size: 14 residues. V gave up 8 bases and J gave up 3 bases, with 13 bases separating them. Germline V gene data show CDR1 as MNHNS and CDR2 as SASEGT.

The source of this sequence is a female donor with Graves disease. The rearrangement links TRBV6-1 to TRBJ2-2; a possible D gene is TRBD2 (5 bases). Sequencing was performed on peripheral blood mononuclear cells (PBMCs), taken when the disease was refractory, from a patient treated with antithyroid drugs. CDR3 sequence (DNA): TGTGCCAGCGGACCGGGAACTTACACCGGGGAGCTGTTTTTT. This gives the protein CASGPGTYTGELFF.